This T cell receptor beta chain comes out of a study of T cell repertoires in cytomegalovirus infection. Across the study: Indications of both CMV infection and matching HLA type were provided by public TCR beta signatures.

Whole-study results and caveats: Dominating the ex vivo response were HLA-C-restricted CMV-specific TCR beta clonotypes. Of the TCR beta families, the public ones yielded a cumulative frequency that identified carriers of CMV plus the relevant HLA.

This clonotype was counted at least ten times. Its target is unknown. In TCRdb, the reads were re-called with MiXCR into one record per CDR3 protein. The repertoire holds hundreds of thousands of distinct CDR3 sequences, with more than 9% as singletons. V lost 3 bases, J lost 16 bases, and 19 bases lay in between. The CDR3 extends over 13 amino acids. Germline loops: CDR1 DFQATT, CDR2 SNEGSKA (reference sequence). The receptor comes from a human donor in good health (CMV status not recorded). Some clones in this sample may be carry-over from other donors' samples. The sequenced sample consisted of PBMCs. The chain is built from TRBV20-1 and TRBJ1-6; the D is unclear. Written as DNA, the CDR3 is TGCAGTGCTAGCCCTTCGGGTGGAGTACAACTCCACTTT. It yields the protein CSASPSGGVQLHF.